Described below is a single T cell receptor (beta chain) sequence and its context. This entry is derived from a study of blood T cells in healthy people across ages. Germline loops: CDR1 DFQATT, CDR2 SNEGSKA (reference sequence). V dropped 0 bases and J dropped 6 bases, with 15 bases sitting between them. The CDR3 runs to 15 residues. Collection of around 9.3 milliliters of peripheral blood was performed for each donor. The use of a sample-barcoded 5' primer and a J-beta primer mix characterized a second PCR of roughly 6 to 11 cycles. TCRdb called the 5' RACE reads again in MiXCR, with one record for every CDR3 protein. Counted here are 800,000 to 950,000 distinct CDR3 sequences, 36% occurring once; the ten biggest clones make up 10% to 15%.

The sequence was collected from a man aged 18 to 29 in good health. The chain recombines TRBV20-1 with TRBJ2-1, with a weak D call TRBD1 (6 bases). Material: blood. This chain's CDR3 is CSAREGAVGVNEQFF. CDR3 nucleotides: TGCAGTGCTAGAGAGGGGGCGGTAGGGGTCAATGAGCAGTTCTTC.